This entry features one T cell receptor beta chain sequence. This clonotype has only a few counts. The antigen this receptor binds is unknown. Base-call qualities are not available, and no considerably larger clone is one nucleotide away. Receptor amplification or capture employed 5' RACE. Sequencing took place on a NextSeq 500. Unique molecular identifiers were attached to individual cDNA molecules in the TCR library protocol so that sequencing error and PCR bias could be corrected. Both TCR alpha and beta chains were sequenced, and tight co-correlation was observed between alpha and beta sequence abundances in each sample. Processing in the source paper ran as follows. Decombinator V4 was used to annotate the V gene, J gene and CDR3 of the TCR sequences. TCRs were defined as expanded if a significant change between any two time points was detected under a Poisson model with p below 0.0001. Abundances of TCRs were expressed as counts per million after normalisation to the total number of TCRs sequenced in each sample. TRAV1-2 paired with TRAJ12, TRAJ20 or TRAJ33 defined MAIT TCRs, while TRAV10 paired with TRAJ18 defined iNKT TCRs. VDJdb, accessed 1 November 2021, was searched for CMV, EBV and SARS-CoV-2 annotated TCRs, with TCRs annotated for multiple antigens excluded. TCRdb reran the public reads through fastp at Q25 and MiXCR, keeping productive beta chains. Under each unique CDR3 protein, matching rows form one entry showing the most common genes and DNA. The V and J calls here are based on TCRdb, not the publication. This sample lists some 110,000 distinct CDR3 sequences; 15% were detected once. The top ten hold 21% of the sample.

A case-control design nested within a healthcare worker cohort in London, UK, was used, with weekly nasopharyngeal swab PCR tests and blood sampling performed. Healthcare workers were recruited between 23 and 31 March 2020, during the week of the UK lockdown, and were followed weekly for up to roughly 15 weeks. The data derive from a study of early T cells in non-severe SARS-CoV-2 infection (dated by TCRdb to the early 2020s). As for the study more broadly: TCR sequencing used bulk RNA from unsorted whole blood, so alpha and beta chains could not be paired.

Study-wide conclusions, independent of this receptor: VDJdb matching was skewed toward anti-spike CD8 responses and likely underestimated virus-specific expansions, missing private and CD4 specificities.

The germline V gene encodes CDR1 SEHNR and CDR2 FQNEAQ (reference sequence). The CDR3, from cysteine to phenylalanine, totals 14 residues. CDR3 DNA only is kept here, 42 bases in frame from base 1. Deletion took 5 bases off V and 8 bases off J, with a span of 13 bases between the germline ends. The chain employs TRBV7-9 and TRBJ1-6, with no confidently assigned D gene. The clonotype was recovered from an adult who was a healthcare worker with PCR-confirmed SARS-CoV-2 infection or an uninfected control (not recorded which). The specimen sequenced was whole blood. The CDR3 reads CASSTYAPHSPLHF. The base sequence is TGTGCCAGCAGCACGTATGCTCCTCATTCACCCCTCCACTTT.